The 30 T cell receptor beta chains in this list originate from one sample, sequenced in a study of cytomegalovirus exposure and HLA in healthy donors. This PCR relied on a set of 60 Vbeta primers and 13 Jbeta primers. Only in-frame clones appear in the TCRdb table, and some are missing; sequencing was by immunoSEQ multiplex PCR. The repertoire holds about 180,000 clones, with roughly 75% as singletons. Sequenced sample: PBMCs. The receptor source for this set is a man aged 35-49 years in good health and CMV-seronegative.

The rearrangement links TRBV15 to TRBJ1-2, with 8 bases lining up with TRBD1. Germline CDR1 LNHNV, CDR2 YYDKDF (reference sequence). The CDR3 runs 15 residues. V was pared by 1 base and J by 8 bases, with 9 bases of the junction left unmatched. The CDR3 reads CATSRAGTGRRGYTF. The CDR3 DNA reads TGTGCCACCAGCAGAGCCGGGACAGGAAGACGCGGCTACACCTTC.

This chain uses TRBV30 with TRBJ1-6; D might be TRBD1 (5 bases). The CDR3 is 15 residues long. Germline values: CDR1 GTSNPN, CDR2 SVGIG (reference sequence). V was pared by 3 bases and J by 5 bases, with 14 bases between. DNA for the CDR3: TGTGCCTGGAGCCGGGCAGGGAATAATAATTCACCCCTCCACTTT. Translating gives CAWSRAGNNNSPLHF.

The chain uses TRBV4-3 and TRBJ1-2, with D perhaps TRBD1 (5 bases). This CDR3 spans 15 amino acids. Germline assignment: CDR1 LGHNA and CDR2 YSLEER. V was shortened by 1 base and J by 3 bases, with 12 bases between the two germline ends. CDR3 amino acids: CASSQGTGRDYGYTF. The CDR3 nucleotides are TGCGCCAGCAGCCAAGGTACAGGACGCGACTATGGCTACACCTTC.

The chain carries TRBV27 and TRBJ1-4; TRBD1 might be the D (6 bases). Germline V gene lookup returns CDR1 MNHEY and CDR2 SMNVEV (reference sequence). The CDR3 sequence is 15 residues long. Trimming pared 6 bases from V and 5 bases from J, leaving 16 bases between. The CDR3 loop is CASRGAGPSNEKLFF. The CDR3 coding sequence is TGTGCCAGCAGGGGGGCAGGGCCATCGAATGAAAAACTGTTTTTT.

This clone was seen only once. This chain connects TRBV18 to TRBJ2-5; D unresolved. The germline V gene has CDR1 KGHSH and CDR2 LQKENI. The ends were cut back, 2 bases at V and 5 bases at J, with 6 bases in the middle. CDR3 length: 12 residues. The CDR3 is CASSPEVETQYF. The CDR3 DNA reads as TGTGCCAGCTCACCAGAGGTGGAGACCCAGTACTTC.

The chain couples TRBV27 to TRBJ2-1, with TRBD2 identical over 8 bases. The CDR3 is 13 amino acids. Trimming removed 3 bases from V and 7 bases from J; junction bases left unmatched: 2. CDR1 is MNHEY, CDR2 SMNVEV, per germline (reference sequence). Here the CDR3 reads CASSFREGNEQFF. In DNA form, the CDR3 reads TGTGCCAGCAGTTTCCGGGAGGGGAATGAGCAGTTCTTC.

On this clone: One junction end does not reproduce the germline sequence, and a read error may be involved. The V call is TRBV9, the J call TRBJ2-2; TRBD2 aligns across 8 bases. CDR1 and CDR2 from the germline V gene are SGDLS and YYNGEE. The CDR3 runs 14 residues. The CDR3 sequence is CASTGTRGSGELSF. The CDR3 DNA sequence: TGTGCCAGCACGGGGACTAGAGGCTCCGGGGAGCTGTCTTTT.

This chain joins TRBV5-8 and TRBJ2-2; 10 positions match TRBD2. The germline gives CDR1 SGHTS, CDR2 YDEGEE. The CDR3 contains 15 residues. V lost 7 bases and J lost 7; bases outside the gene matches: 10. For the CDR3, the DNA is TGTGCCAGCCTCTGGGGGACTAGCGCGCACGGGGAGCTGTTTTTT. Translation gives CASLWGTSAHGELFF.

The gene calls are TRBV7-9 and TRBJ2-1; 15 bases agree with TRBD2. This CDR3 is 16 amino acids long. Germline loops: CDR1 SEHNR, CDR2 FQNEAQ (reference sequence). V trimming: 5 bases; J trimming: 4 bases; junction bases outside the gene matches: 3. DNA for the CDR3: TGTGCCAGCAGCGTGGGACTAGCGGGGGGTTACAATGAGCAGTTCTTC. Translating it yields CASSVGLAGGYNEQFF.

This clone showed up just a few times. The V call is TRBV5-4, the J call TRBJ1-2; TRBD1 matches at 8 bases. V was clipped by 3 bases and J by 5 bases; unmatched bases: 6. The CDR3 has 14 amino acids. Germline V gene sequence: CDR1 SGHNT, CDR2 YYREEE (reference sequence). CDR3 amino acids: CASSSGQGRYGYTF. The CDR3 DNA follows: TGTGCCAGCAGCTCTGGACAGGGACGATATGGCTACACCTTC.

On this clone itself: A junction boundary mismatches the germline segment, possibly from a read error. The CDR3 DNA reads TGTTCCAGCAGCTTAGAAGGGGGCGCCGGGGCTTTCTTT. Its translation is CSSSLEGGAGAFF. The J gene is TRBJ1-1, the V gene TRBV7-9; the match to TRBD1 covers 7 bases. Germline-derived CDR1 and CDR2 are SEHNR and FQNEAQ (reference sequence). This CDR3 has 13 amino acids.

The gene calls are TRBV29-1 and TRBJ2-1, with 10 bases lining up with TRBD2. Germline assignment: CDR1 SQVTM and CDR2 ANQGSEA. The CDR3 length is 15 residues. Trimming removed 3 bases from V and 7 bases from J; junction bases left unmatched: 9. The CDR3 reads CSVDLTSGVGNEQFF. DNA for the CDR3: TGCAGCGTTGACTTAACTAGCGGGGTCGGTAATGAGCAGTTCTTC.

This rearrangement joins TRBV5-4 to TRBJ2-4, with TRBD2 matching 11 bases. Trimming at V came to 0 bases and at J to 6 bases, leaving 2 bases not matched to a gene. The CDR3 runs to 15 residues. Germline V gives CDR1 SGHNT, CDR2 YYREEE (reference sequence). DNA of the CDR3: TGTGCCAGCAGCTTGGTGACTAGCGGGGTAAACATTCAGTACTTC. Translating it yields CASSLVTSGVNIQYF.

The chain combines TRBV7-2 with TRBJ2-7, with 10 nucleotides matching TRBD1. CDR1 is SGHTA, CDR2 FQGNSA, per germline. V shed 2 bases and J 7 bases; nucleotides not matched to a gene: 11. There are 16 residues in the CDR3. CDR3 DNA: TGTGCCAGCAGCTTATTCGCTCGGGACAGGGGTGGTGAGCAGTACTTC. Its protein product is CASSLFARDRGGEQYF.

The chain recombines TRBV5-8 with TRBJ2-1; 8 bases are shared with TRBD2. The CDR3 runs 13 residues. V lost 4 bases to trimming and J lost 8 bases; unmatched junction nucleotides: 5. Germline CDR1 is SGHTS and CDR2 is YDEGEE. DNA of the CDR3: TGTGCCAGCAGCGAGGGACTAGAATATGAGCAGTTCTTC. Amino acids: CASSEGLEYEQFF. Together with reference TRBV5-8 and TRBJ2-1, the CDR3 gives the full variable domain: EAGVTQSPTHLIKTRGQQATLRCSPISGHTSVYWYQQALGLGLQFLLWYDEGEERNRGNFPPRFSGRQFPNYSSELNVNALELEDSALYLCASSEGLEYEQFFGPGTRLTVL.

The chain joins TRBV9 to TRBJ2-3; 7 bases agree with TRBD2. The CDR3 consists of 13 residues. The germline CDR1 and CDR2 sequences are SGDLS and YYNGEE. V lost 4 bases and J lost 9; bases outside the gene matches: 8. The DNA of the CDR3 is TGTGCCAGCAGCCCAGGAATCGGGGGGACGCAGTATTTT. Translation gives CASSPGIGGTQYF.

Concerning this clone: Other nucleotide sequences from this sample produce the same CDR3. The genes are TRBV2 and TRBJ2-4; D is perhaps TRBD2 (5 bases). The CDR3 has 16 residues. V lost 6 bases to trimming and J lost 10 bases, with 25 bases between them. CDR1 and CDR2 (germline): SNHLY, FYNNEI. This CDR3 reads CASRKRAPREGDIQYF. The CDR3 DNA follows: TGTGCCAGCAGGAAAAGGGCCCCCCGAGAGGGAGATATTCAGTACTTC.

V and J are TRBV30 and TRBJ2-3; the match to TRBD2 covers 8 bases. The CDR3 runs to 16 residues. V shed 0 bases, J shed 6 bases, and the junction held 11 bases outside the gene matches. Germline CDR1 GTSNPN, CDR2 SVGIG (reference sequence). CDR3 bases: TGTGCCTGGAGTGTACGGGCTAGCGGGTCCGGGGATACGCAGTATTTT. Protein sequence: CAWSVRASGSGDTQYF.

The CDR3 bases are TGTGCCACAGACGGGACAGGGGACAAGAACACTGAAGCTTTCTTT. Translated, it gives CATDGTGDKNTEAFF. This chain connects TRBV6-5 to TRBJ1-1, with TRBD1 matching 10 bases. Trimming at V came to 10 bases and at J to 1 base, leaving 9 bases not matched to a gene. CDR3 length: 15 residues. CDR1 is MNHEY and CDR2 is SVGAGI in the germline V gene.

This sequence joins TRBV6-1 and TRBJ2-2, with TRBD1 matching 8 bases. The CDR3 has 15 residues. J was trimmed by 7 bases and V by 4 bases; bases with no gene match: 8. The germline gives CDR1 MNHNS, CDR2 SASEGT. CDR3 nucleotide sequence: TGTGCCAGCAGTGGCGACGACAGGGGTAACGGGGAGCTGTTTTTT. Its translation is CASSGDDRGNGELFF.

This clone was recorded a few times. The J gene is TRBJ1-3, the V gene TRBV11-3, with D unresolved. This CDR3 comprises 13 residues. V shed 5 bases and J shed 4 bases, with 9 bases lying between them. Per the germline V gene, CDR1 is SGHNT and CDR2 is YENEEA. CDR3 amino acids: CASSNGRGNTIYF. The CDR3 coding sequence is TGTGCCAGCAGCAACGGGAGGGGAAACACCATATATTTT.

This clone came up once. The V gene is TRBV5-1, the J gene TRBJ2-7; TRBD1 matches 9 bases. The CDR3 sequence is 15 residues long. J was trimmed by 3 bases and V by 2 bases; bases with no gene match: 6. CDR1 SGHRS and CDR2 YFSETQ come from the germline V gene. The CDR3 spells CASSLTGTGRYEQYF. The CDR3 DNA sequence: TGCGCCAGCAGCTTAACCGGGACAGGGCGCTACGAGCAGTACTTC.

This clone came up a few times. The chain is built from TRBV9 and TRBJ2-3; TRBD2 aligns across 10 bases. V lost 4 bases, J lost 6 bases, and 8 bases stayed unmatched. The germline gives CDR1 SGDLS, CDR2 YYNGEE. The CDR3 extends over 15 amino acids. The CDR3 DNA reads TGTGCCAGCAGCCCCCGTACTAGCGGGAAGGATACGCAGTATTTT. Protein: CASSPRTSGKDTQYF.

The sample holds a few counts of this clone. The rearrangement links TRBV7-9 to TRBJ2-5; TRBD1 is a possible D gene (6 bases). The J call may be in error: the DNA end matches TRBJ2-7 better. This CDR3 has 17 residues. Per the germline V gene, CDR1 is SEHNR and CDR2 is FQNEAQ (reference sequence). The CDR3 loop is CASRSDPGAASSYEQYF. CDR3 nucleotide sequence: TGTGCCAGCAGATCCGACCCAGGGGCGGCGAGCTCCTACGAGCAGTACTTC.

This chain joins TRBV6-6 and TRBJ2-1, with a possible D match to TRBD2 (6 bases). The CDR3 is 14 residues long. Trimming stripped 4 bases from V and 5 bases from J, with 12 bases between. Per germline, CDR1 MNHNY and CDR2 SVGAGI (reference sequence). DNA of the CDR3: TGTGCCAGCAGTTCTAGCGAGGGCCACAATGAGCAGTTCTTC. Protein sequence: CASSSSEGHNEQFF.

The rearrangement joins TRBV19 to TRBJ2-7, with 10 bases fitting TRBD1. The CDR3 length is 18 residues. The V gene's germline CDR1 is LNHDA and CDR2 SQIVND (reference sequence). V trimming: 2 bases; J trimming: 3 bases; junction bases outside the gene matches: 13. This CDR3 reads CASSIRGLGDRGLYEQYF. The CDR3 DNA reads TGTGCCAGTAGTATAAGAGGGCTGGGTGACAGGGGGCTCTACGAGCAGTACTTC.

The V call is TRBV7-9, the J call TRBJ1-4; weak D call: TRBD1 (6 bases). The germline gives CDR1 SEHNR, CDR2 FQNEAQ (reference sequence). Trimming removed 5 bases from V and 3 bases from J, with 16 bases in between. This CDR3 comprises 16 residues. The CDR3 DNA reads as TGTGCCAGCAGCCCCACAGGGTCGGCGCCTAATGAAAAACTGTTTTTT. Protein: CASSPTGSAPNEKLFF.

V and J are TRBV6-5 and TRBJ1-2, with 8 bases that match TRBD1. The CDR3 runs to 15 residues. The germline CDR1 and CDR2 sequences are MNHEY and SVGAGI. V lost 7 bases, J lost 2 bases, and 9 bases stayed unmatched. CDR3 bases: TGTGCCAGCACGCCCGACAGGGGATCCAACTATGGCTACACCTTC. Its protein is CASTPDRGSNYGYTF.

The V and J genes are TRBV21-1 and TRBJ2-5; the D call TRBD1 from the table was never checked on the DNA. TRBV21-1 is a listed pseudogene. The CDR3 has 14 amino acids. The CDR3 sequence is CASSTNSNQETQYF. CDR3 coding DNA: TGTGCCAGCAGCACCAACAGCAACCAAGAGACCCAGTACTTC.

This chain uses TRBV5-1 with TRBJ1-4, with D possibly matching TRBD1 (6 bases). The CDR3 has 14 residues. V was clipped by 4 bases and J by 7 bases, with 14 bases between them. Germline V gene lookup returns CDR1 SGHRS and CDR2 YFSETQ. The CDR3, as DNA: TGCGCCAGCAGCCTTTGGGGGCAGGTTGAAAAACTGTTTTTT. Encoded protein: CASSLWGQVEKLFF.